This is a list of T cell receptor beta chains from one sample in a study of regulatory T cells in long-lasting Graves disease. TCRdb passed the multiplex PCR reads through MiXCR, listing each CDR3 protein once. Of approximately 540,000 distinct CDR3 sequences in the sample, around 12% were seen once. The data were also submitted as part of a second study, on T cells in Graves' hyperthyroidism and ophthalmopathy.

This specimen was peripheral blood mononuclear cells (PBMCs), taken at new diagnosis, from a patient treated with antithyroid drugs. The receptors here all came from a woman aged 25 to 39 with Graves disease. The CDR3 runs from the conserved cysteine through the conserved F or W. A D gene is named only where the DNA matches it firmly. The size field is filled for only some rows; it gives once, few, many or a size class.

>TRBV6-2/TRBV6-3|TRBJ2-1|few|TRBD2
TGTGCCACTCTGACTAGCGGGAGCTACAATGAGCAGTTCTTC
CATLTSGSYNEQFF
>TRBV3-1|TRBJ1-2|many|-
TGTGCCAGCAGCCACGGGGTGGGAGGCTACACCTTC
CASSHGVGGYTF
>TRBV20-1|TRBJ2-5|-|-
TGCAGTGCTAGACCCCGGGAGACCCAGTACTTC
CSARPRETQYF
>TRBV7-2|TRBJ2-1|-|-
TGTGCCAGCAGCTCCCTCCCCGGGACTGCCTCGTGGAGTGAGCAGTTCTTC
CASSSLPGTASWSEQFF
>TRBV5-1|TRBJ1-4|-|TRBD1
TGCGCCAGCAGCTTGGCCGGGACAGGGAGTGAAAAACTGTTTTTT
CASSLAGTGSEKLFF
>TRBV19|TRBJ2-7|many|TRBD2
TGTGCCAGTAGTATTGCTTTTGGACTAGCTACTTCCGAGCAGTACTTC
CASSIAFGLATSEQYF
>TRBV18|TRBJ2-1|many|TRBD1
TGTGCCAGCTCACCAGCACCGGGACAGGGGGGCTACAATGAGCAGTTCTTC
CASSPAPGQGGYNEQFF
>TRBV2|TRBJ1-1|many|-
TGTGCCAGCAGTGCCTCAGGAAATGAAGCTTTCTTT
CASSASGNEAFF
>TRBV13|TRBJ2-7|many|-
TGTGCCAGCAGCTTAGGGGGGGATACCTACGGGCAGTACTTC
CASSLGGDTYGQYF
>TRBV5-1|TRBJ2-2|many|TRBD2
TGCGCCAGCAGCTCCTCTAGCGGGAGGAACACCGGGGAGCTGTTTTTT
CASSSSSGRNTGELFF
>TRBV28|TRBJ2-7|many|TRBD2
TGTGCCAGCAGTTCCCCTAGCGGGCCGACTTCCTACGAGCAGTACTTC
CASSSPSGPTSYEQYF
>TRBV29-1|TRBJ1-1|many|-
TGCAGCGTCCTTACAGGAGTTAACACTGAAGCTTTCTTT
CSVLTGVNTEAFF
>TRBV19|TRBJ1-5|few|TRBD1
TGTGCCAGTAGCTCGACAGGGGGCCGCAATCAGCCCCAGCATTTT
CASSSTGGRNQPQHF
>TRBV6-2/TRBV6-3|TRBJ2-5|many|-
TGTGCCAGCAGTTACCTGACTAATGCGGAGACCCAGTACTTC
CASSYLTNAETQYF
>TRBV28|TRBJ2-2|many|TRBD1
TGTGCCAGCAGTTTCAACCCGGGACAGGGGTCGACGGGGGAGCTGTTTTTT
CASSFNPGQGSTGELFF
>TRBV19|TRBJ2-3|-|TRBD2
TGTGCCAGTAGTACAGCGGGATTCACAGATACGCAGTATTTT
CASSTAGFTDTQYF
>TRBV2|TRBJ2-5|many|-
TGTGCCAGCAGTGAAATGTCCGGAGGGGAGACCCAGTACTTC
CASSEMSGGETQYF
>TRBV7-9|TRBJ1-6|-|-
TGTGCCAGCAGCTTGGCGTCCTCCTCCCCACCCCTCCACTTT
CASSLASSSPPLHF
>TRBV20-1|TRBJ1-2|-|-
TGCAGTGCTTTCGGGGCGACCAATAATGGCTACACCTTC
CSAFGATNNGYTF
>TRBV19|TRBJ1-5|many|-
TGTGCCAGTAGTATATGGGGGGCCGGTCAGCCCCAGCATTTT
CASSIWGAGQPQHF
>TRBV19|TRBJ1-6|few|-
TGTGCCAGCAAATCTGGGACTTCCAGCTCCTATAATTCACCCCTCCACTTT
CASKSGTSSSYNSPLHF
>TRBV12-3/TRBV12-4|TRBJ1-1|many|-
TGTGCCAGCAGTTTTGTTCGAGGCACTGAAGCTTTCTTT
CASSFVRGTEAFF
>TRBV20-1|TRBJ2-3|many|-
TGCAGTGCTAGGGACCAGAGGCGGGGCACAGATACGCAGTATTTT
CSARDQRRGTDTQYF
>TRBV7-9|TRBJ2-3|many|TRBD2
TGTGCCAGCAGCCCGAAGCTAGGGACTAGCGGGGGGACAGATACGCAGTATTTT
CASSPKLGTSGGTDTQYF
>TRBV7-9|TRBJ2-7|-|-
TGTGCCAGCAGCTTAGCGCCAGCGGTTTACGAGCAGTACTTC
CASSLAPAVYEQYF
>TRBV19|TRBJ2-6|few|TRBD2
TGTGCCAGTAGTTACCTAACCCGGGGGGAGTCTGGGGCCAACGTCCTGACTTTC
CASSYLTRGESGANVLTF
>TRBV10-1|TRBJ1-1|many|-
TGCGCCAGCAGTGAGTCGCGGGGCGACACTGAAGCTTTCTTT
CASSESRGDTEAFF
>TRBV9|TRBJ2-7|many|-
TGTGCCAGCAGCGCTAATAGAGGGTCCTACGAGCAGTACTTC
CASSANRGSYEQYF
>TRBV5-6|TRBJ1-1|many|-
TGTGCCAGCAGCTTGTATGGGGGTCGAAGGACTGAAGCTTTCTTT
CASSLYGGRRTEAFF
>TRBV2|TRBJ2-5|many|-
TGTGCCAGCAGTGAATCGGGACGGTGGCAGGGACGAGAGACCCAGTACTTC
CASSESGRWQGRETQYF
>TRBV10-3|TRBJ1-1|many|-
TGTGCCATCAGTGATTTAACAGGGAACACTGAAGCTTTCTTT
CAISDLTGNTEAFF
>TRBV11-2|TRBJ2-7|many|-
TGTGCCAGCAGGGCCCTCTACGAGCAGTACTTC
CASRALYEQYF
>TRBV10-3|TRBJ2-5|many|-
TGTGCCATCAGTGAGCAGGCAGGGGGAGGAGAGACCCAGTACTTC
CAISEQAGGGETQYF
>TRBV11-1|TRBJ2-7|-|TRBD2
TGTGCCAGCAGCTTAGGACTACTAGCGGGAGCCCCCGAGCAGTACTTC
CASSLGLLAGAPEQYF
>TRBV28|TRBJ1-5|many|-
TGTGCCAGCACCTCGAGAGTATGGAGGGGTAATCAGCCCCAGCATTTT
CASTSRVWRGNQPQHF
>TRBV7-9|TRBJ2-7|many|-
TGTGCCAGCAGCCCGAGACAGAGACCCTCCTACGAGCAGTACTTC
CASSPRQRPSYEQYF
>TRBV19|TRBJ2-7|many|-
TGTGCCAGCAGCCCCGGGACATTGAGCTCCTACGAGCAGTACTTC
CASSPGTLSSYEQYF
>TRBV11-3|TRBJ2-3|many|-
TGTGCCAGCAGCCATTCAGGGCGGACAGATACGCAGTATTTT
CASSHSGRTDTQYF
>TRBV7-2|TRBJ2-1|many|-
TGTGCCAGCAGCACCCAGGGGGGTAATGAGCAGTTCTTC
CASSTQGGNEQFF
>TRBV12-3/TRBV12-4|TRBJ2-3|many|TRBD2
TGTGCCAGCAGTTTCAGGCTAGCGGGAGGGAGCACAGATACGCAGTATTTT
CASSFRLAGGSTDTQYF
>TRBV27|TRBJ2-1|many|TRBD2
TGTGCCAGCAGTTTCCGGACTAGCGATTACGGCTCCTACAATGAGCAGTTCTTC
CASSFRTSDYGSYNEQFF
>TRBV5-5|TRBJ2-1|few|TRBD2
TGTGCCAGCAGCCCCAGGGACTACTCTCTAGGGGAGCAGTTCTTC
CASSPRDYSLGEQFF
>TRBV19|TRBJ1-3|few|TRBD1
TGTGCCAGTAGTACCCCGTTGGACAGGGAGGACACCACATATTTT
CASSTPLDREDTTYF
>TRBV14|TRBJ2-7|many|-
TGTGCCAGCAGCCAGACAGGACCTCCCTACGAGCAGTACTTC
CASSQTGPPYEQYF
>TRBV20-1|TRBJ2-7|-|TRBD2
TGCAGTGCTATGGGGAGGGACTCCTACGAGCAGTACTTC
CSAMGRDSYEQYF